Given below is one T cell receptor beta chain in context. Original processing notes: Estimation of nucleated cell counts relied on the amplification of reference gene primers. Repertoires were generated with immunoSEQ multiplex PCR, while TCRdb's copy carries only in-frame clones and drops some. That table supplies the V and J calls and clone size; D and trimming were determined from the DNA. The data show 190,000 or so clones, about nine tenths seen once. This specimen belongs to a study of blood T cell repertoires in COVID-19. Across the whole study: Specimens from acute and convalescent COVID-19 originated in the United States, Italy and Spain. PBMCs, B-cell-depleted T cells, or T cells were the source of the cDNA or gDNA that made up the material.

Sequenced sample: peripheral blood. The sequence was obtained from a man aged 40-50 years with acute or convalescent COVID-19.

CDR3 residues: CASSPRLAVQETQYF. Here the CDR3 DNA reads TGTGCCAGCAGCCCCAGACTAGCGGTCCAAGAGACCCAGTACTTC. The chain is built from TRBV7-9 and TRBJ2-5; 9 bases match TRBD2. The CDR3 has 15 residues. CDR1 is SEHNR, CDR2 FQNEAQ, per germline (reference sequence). Trimming took 5 bases from V and 1 from J; bases not matched to a gene: 5.